The clone carrying this T cell receptor (beta chain) has more than one count but fewer than ten. The sample's time point: pretreatment peripheral blood. This sample stems from a study of PD-L1 blockade in urothelial cancer. On the study more broadly: Samples of blood were analyzed 3 weeks (second dose) and 6 weeks after treatment start. A median blood sample held about 140,000 T cells and about 83,000 unique TCRs.

Clones were read by immunoSEQ multiplex PCR, and TCRdb kept only the in-frame ones, dropping some. The data show 86,000 or so clones, over 65% seen once. Germline V gives CDR1 SGHAT, CDR2 FQNNGV. Trimming removed 2 bases at V and 5 bases at J, with 9 bases between. The CDR3 runs 13 residues. The J gene is TRBJ1-2, the V gene TRBV11-2; unclear D gene. The starting material was PBMCs, obtained around atezolizumab (anti-PD-L1) treatment. The origin of this receptor is a man aged 55 to 69 with urothelial cancer. The CDR3 DNA reads TGTGCCAGCAGCTTAAACAGAGAGTATGGCTACACCTTC. Amino acids: CASSLNREYGYTF.